These 14 T cell receptor beta chains share one sample of origin, sequenced in a study of T cell responses to AZD1222 COVID-19 vaccine. Profiling relied on immunoSEQ multiplex PCR, and the TCRdb table lists in-frame clones only, not all of them. The profile covers tens of thousands of clones, with roughly 80% appearing a single time and 40% to 55% taken by the ten largest. The specimen comprised peripheral blood, sampled 28 days after the second AZD1222 dose. These receptors were collected from an adult who received the AZD1222 COVID-19 vaccine.

The rearrangement uses TRBV5-5 and TRBJ2-7, with a possible D match to TRBD1 (5 bases). The germline V gene encodes CDR1 SGHKS and CDR2 YYEKEE (reference sequence). This CDR3 has 13 amino acids. Trimming left V 0 bases short and J 5 bases short, with 9 bases between. CDR3 sequence: CASSLAGADEQYF. CDR3 in DNA: TGTGCCAGCAGCTTGGCTGGGGCCGACGAGCAGTACTTC.

This chain links TRBV6-6 with TRBJ2-7; D call uncertain. CDR3 length: 12 residues. Germline V gene lookup returns CDR1 MNHNY and CDR2 SVGAGI (reference sequence). V shed 10 bases and J shed 1 base, with 11 bases lying between them. The CDR3 is CATSASSYEQYF. The CDR3, as DNA: TGTGCCACTTCCGCCAGTTCCTACGAGCAGTACTTC.

CDR3 in DNA: TGTGCCAGCAGTGAAGCACCCGGGGGCCCCTATGGCTACACCTTC. This gives the protein CASSEAPGGPYGYTF. V is TRBV6-1 and J is TRBJ1-2; D is perhaps TRBD1 (6 bases). CDR3 size: 15 residues. CDR1 MNHNS and CDR2 SASEGT come from the germline V gene. Trimming took 0 bases from V and 4 from J, leaving 12 bases between them.

The chain links TRBV7-2 to TRBJ2-7, with D possibly matching TRBD1 (6 bases). From germline, CDR1 is SGHTA and CDR2 FQGNSA. Trimming shortened V by 1 base and J by 4 bases, and 14 bases separated the two germline ends. This CDR3 has 15 amino acids. The CDR3 nucleotides read TGTGCCAGCAGCTTAGACACAGGGTCGATATACGAGCAGTACTTC. This gives the protein CASSLDTGSIYEQYF.

This chain links TRBV5-5 with TRBJ2-7; unclear D gene. Germline values: CDR1 SGHKS, CDR2 YYEKEE (reference sequence). The CDR3 is made up of 15 amino acids. V shed 4 bases and J shed 2 bases, with 16 bases lying between them. The CDR3 reads CASSPNVFATYEQYF. CDR3 bases: TGTGCCAGCAGCCCCAACGTGTTCGCAACCTACGAGCAGTACTTC.

J is TRBJ2-3 and V is TRBV15, with D unresolved. Trimming removed 2 bases from V and 6 bases from J, with 15 bases in between. The CDR3 length is 15 residues. Germline values: CDR1 LNHNV, CDR2 YYDKDF (reference sequence). Here the CDR3 DNA reads TGTGCCACCAGCAGACAAGTTATAGGTACGGATACGCAGTATTTT. It encodes CATSRQVIGTDTQYF. The complete variable domain, with remaining parts taken from reference TRBV15 and TRBJ2-3, reads DAMVIQNPRYQVTQFGKPVTLSCSQTLNHNVMYWYQQKSSQAPKLLFHYYDKDFNNEADTPDNFQSRRPNTSFCFLDIRSPGLGDTAMYLCATSRQVIGTDTQYFGPGTRLTVL.

In this sample, this clone turned up a few times. The CDR3 here is CSAWTGVSYEQYF. CDR3 bases: TGCAGCGCCTGGACAGGGGTTTCCTACGAGCAGTACTTC. The chain joins TRBV29-1 to TRBJ2-7; the match to TRBD1 covers 9 bases. Germline V gives CDR1 SQVTM, CDR2 ANQGSEA. CDR3 length equals 13 residues. J gave up 1 base and V 7 bases, and 5 bases lay outside the gene matches.

This clone was found a few times. The CDR3 reads CASKDSNYGYTF. The CDR3 nucleotides read TGTGCCAGCAAGGACAGCAACTATGGCTACACCTTC. This chain joins TRBV28 and TRBJ1-2; D might be TRBD1 (6 bases). CDR1 is MDHEN, CDR2 SYDVKM, per germline. The CDR3 spans 12 residues. V lost 7 bases and J 2 bases, leaving 8 bases between the germline ends.

This clone has only one observation. The chain has TRBV5-6 and TRBJ2-1; D call uncertain. This CDR3 region has 13 residues. Germline V gene sequence: CDR1 SGHDT, CDR2 YYEEEE. V gave up 4 bases and J gave up 6 bases, with 11 bases separating them. This CDR3 is CASSPLGFNEQFF. CDR3 sequence (DNA): TGTGCCAGCAGCCCCTTAGGTTTCAATGAGCAGTTCTTC.

V is TRBV2 and J is TRBJ2-3; a weak D match, TRBD1 (6 bases). The CDR3 is 15 residues long. Trimming took off 5 bases at V and 1 base at J, with 13 bases between the two ends. Germline V gives CDR1 SNHLY, CDR2 FYNNEI. For the CDR3, the DNA is TGTGCCAGCAGTCTTCAGGGGTCAGGCACAGATACGCAGTATTTT. Amino acid sequence: CASSLQGSGTDTQYF.

The table lists this clone with a few counts. The V gene is TRBV18, the J gene TRBJ1-1; unclear D gene. Germline CDR1 is KGHSH and CDR2 is LQKENI. The CDR3 runs to 14 residues. The V gene lost 0 bases and the J gene lost 0 bases, with 5 bases spanning the gap. CDR3 sequence reads: CASSPPSMNTEAFF. In DNA form, the CDR3 reads TGTGCCAGCTCACCACCTTCCATGAACACTGAAGCTTTCTTT.

CDR3 residues: CASSSPDTAYEQYF. The DNA of the CDR3 is TGTGCCAGCAGCTCGCCGGACACCGCCTACGAGCAGTACTTC. V gene TRBV7-9 combines with J gene TRBJ2-7; TRBD1 is a possible D gene (5 bases). CDR3 length equals 14 residues. Germline-derived CDR1 and CDR2 are SEHNR and FQNEAQ (reference sequence). The V end was cut by 4 bases, the J end by 2 bases, with 12 bases between.

The V call is TRBV9, the J call TRBJ2-5; no clear D. CDR3 length: 14 amino acids. Germline V lookup: CDR1 SGDLS, CDR2 YYNGEE. V lost 0 bases and J 0 bases, leaving 6 bases between the germline ends. The CDR3 bases are TGTGCCAGCAGCGTAGACAGCAACCAAGAGACCCAGTACTTC. It specifies CASSVDSNQETQYF.

The chain couples TRBV5-1 to TRBJ1-2; D not resolved. This CDR3 spans 15 amino acids. Trimming stripped 1 base from V and 5 bases from J, with 15 bases between. The germline V gene has CDR1 SGHRS and CDR2 YFSETQ. As DNA, the CDR3 is TGCGCCAGCAGCTTGTTCGCGGGCTCAAAATATGGCTACACCTTC. It translates to CASSLFAGSKYGYTF.